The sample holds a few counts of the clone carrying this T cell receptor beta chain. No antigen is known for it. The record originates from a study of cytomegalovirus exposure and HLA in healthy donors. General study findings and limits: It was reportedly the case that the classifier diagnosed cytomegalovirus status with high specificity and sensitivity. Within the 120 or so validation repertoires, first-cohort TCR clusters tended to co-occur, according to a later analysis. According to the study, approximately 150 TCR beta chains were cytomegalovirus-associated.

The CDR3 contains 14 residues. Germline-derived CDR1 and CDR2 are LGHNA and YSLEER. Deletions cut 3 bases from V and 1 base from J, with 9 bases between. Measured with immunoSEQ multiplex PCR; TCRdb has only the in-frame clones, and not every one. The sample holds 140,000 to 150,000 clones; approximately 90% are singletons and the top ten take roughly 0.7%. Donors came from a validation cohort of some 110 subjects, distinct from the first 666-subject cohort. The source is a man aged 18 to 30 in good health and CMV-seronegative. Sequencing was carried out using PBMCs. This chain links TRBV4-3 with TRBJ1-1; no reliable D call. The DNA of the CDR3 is TGCGCCAGCAGCCATGTTCGGGGGAACACTGAAGCTTTCTTT. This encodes CASSHVRGNTEAFF.